The sequence of this TCR beta chain was determined in a study of Graves' ophthalmopathy and Graves' hyperthyroidism. The sample holds many counts of this clonotype. The authors defined stable hyperthyroidism as no ophthalmopathy within 18 months of follow-up. The authors amplified TCR beta CDR3 regions, and they did so from RNA transcripts for repertoire sequencing. Second-round multiplex PCR came after first-round RT-PCR with HTBI primers. TCRdb processed the multiplex PCR reads anew with MiXCR; each CDR3 protein has one entry. Among hundreds of thousands of distinct CDR3 sequences listed, around 21% were seen once. The CDR3 consists of 14 residues. Germline V CDR1 and CDR2: MNHEY, SVGEGT. V was shortened by 4 bases and J by 5 bases, with 14 bases between the two germline ends.

The clonotype originates from a woman younger than 35 with stable Graves' hyperthyroidism. Sequencing was performed on peripheral blood. The chain has TRBV6-2 or TRBV6-3 and TRBJ2-5; tentatively, D is TRBD2 (6 bases). The CDR3 sequence is CASSFTGVVETQYF. For the CDR3, the DNA is TGTGCCAGCAGTTTTACGGGAGTTGTGGAGACCCAGTACTTC.